This record looks at one T cell receptor (beta chain) sequence and its context. Per germline, CDR1 GTSNPN and CDR2 SVGIG (reference sequence). With V trimmed by 4 bases and J by 6 bases, 5 bases remained unmatched. The CDR3 is 13 amino acids. The repertoire was sequenced with immunoSEQ multiplex PCR; TCRdb's copy has only in-frame clones and lacks some. The sample carries 400,000 to 600,000 clones, about three quarters recorded once. This specimen belongs to a study of shared clonotypes between healthy human individuals. Donation came from healthy HIV-negative adults that had no recent acute infections or vaccinations.

The sample consisted of PBMCs. The V and J genes are TRBV30 and TRBJ2-1; TRBD2 matches 8 bases. The receptor's source is a woman aged 40 to 50 in good health. Some clones in this sample may be carry-over from other donors' samples. The CDR3 loop is CAWTGTRANEQFF. The CDR3 DNA follows: TGTGCCTGGACCGGGACTAGGGCCAATGAGCAGTTCTTC.